This T cell receptor beta chain stems from a study of vaccination and CD4 T cells after COVID-19. Study-wide background: Each post-COVID sample was drawn after diagnosis, and the median interval was approximately 96 days (range 35 to 161).

The assay that was used to sequence DNA from cultured CD4+ T cells was the Oncomine TCR Beta short-read assay. From cultured CD4+ T cells, genomic DNA was extracted. TCRdb fed the PCR reads into MiXCR, producing one record per CDR3 protein. Found here are 8,500 to 9,500 distinct CDR3 sequences, less than 50% of them singletons; the top ten hold less than 30%. A remark on this clonotype: Its antigen is currently unknown.

The V end lost 5 bases, the J end lost 5 bases, and 15 bases lay between the germline ends. Germline assignment: CDR1 SGHTA and CDR2 FQGTGA. This CDR3 is 14 amino acids long. Treatment in this sample: roughly nine-day PBMC culture with coronavirus spike peptide pools or control peptides (ViraFEST assay). Collection of the unexposed donor's CD4+ T cells took place before the COVID-19 pandemic (2011-2018). Expanded clonotypes were found by TCR sequencing after peptide-pool stimulation (ViraFEST). V and J are TRBV7-3 and TRBJ2-5; a possible D gene is TRBD1 (6 bases). Source material: CD4+ T cells from blood, cultured in vitro. The clonotype comes from a human donor in good health. CDR3: CASSPRTVGETQYF. CDR3 coding DNA: TGTGCCAGCAGCCCAAGGACAGTGGGGGAGACCCAGTACTTC.